This T cell receptor (beta chain) comes out of a study of tumor and adjacent non-tumor tissue in lung cancer. Study details: On average, productive TCRbeta reads reached about 4.17 million per sample.

Three rounds of nested PCR, following a modified ARM-PCR protocol, produced the TCRbeta library. TCRdb called the multiplex PCR reads again in MiXCR, with one record for every CDR3 protein. The sample lists roughly 120,000 distinct CDR3 sequences, approximately 87% occurring once. RNA was extracted from bulk tissue without any cell sorting. Germline-derived CDR1 and CDR2 are SGHDT and YYEEEE. This CDR3 spans 13 amino acids. The ends were cut back, 2 bases at V and 4 bases at J, with 6 bases in the middle. Sequencing was done on a sample of lung tumor tissue. The V gene is TRBV5-6, the J gene TRBJ1-4; no clear D. The source is a man aged 70-80 years with non-small cell lung cancer. The CDR3 DNA is TGTGCCAGCAGCTTCCCTGGTAATGAAAAACTGTTTTTT. Translated: CASSFPGNEKLFF.